A single sample gave rise to the 11 T cell receptor beta chains below, sequenced in a study of CD8 T cells in Susac syndrome. RNA amounts of about 0.45 to 1 ug underwent reverse transcription with random hexamers. MiXCR, applied by TCRdb to the immunoSEQ multiplex PCR reads, yields one record per CDR3 protein. The sample carries about 130,000 distinct CDR3 sequences, about 90% recorded once. The sequenced material came from CD8+ T cells from PBMCs. The receptor source for this set is a human donor with multiple sclerosis.

The gene calls are TRBV12-5 and TRBJ2-7; no firm D call. Looked up from germline, CDR1 is LGHNT and CDR2 is FRNRAP. V dropped 10 bases and J dropped 1 base, with 11 bases sitting between them. The CDR3 runs to 12 residues. The chain's CDR3 is CAKRKKSYEQYF. The CDR3 DNA follows: TGTGCTAAAAGGAAAAAATCCTACGAGCAGTACTTC.

This chain connects TRBV20-1 to TRBJ2-1, with 10 bases identical to TRBD2. Germline V gives CDR1 DFQATT, CDR2 SNEGSKA (reference sequence). The CDR3 extends over 15 amino acids. V was pared by 3 bases and J by 4 bases, with 6 bases of the junction left unmatched. The CDR3 here is CSARSLAGNYNEQFF. For the CDR3, the DNA is TGCAGTGCTAGGTCACTAGCGGGAAATTACAATGAGCAGTTCTTC.

CDR3 nucleotides: TGTGCCATCAGTGAGTCTGGGACTAGCGGGAGGAAGTTCTTC. Translation gives CAISESGTSGRKFF. The chain links TRBV10-3 to TRBJ2-1; TRBD2 matches at 15 bases. CDR1 is ENHRY, CDR2 SYGVKD, per germline. There are 14 residues in the CDR3. V gave up 0 bases and J gave up 14 bases; unmatched junction bases: 2.

The rearrangement joins TRBV19 to TRBJ1-1, with TRBD1 identical over 9 bases. Germline CDR1 reads LNHDA; CDR2 reads SQIVND (reference sequence). This CDR3 has 14 amino acids. V gave up 4 bases and J gave up 5 bases; unmatched junction bases: 5. The CDR3 nucleotides read TGTGCCAGTAGTACCGGGACAGGGAGAACTGAAGCTTTCTTT. The encoded protein is CASSTGTGRTEAFF.

The genes are TRBV28 and TRBJ1-1, with TRBD1 matching over 7 bases. With 6 bases clipped from V and 6 bases from J, the junction kept 4 bases outside the gene matches. The CDR3 sequence is 12 residues long. CDR1 MDHEN and CDR2 SYDVKM come from the germline V gene. Written as DNA, the CDR3 is TGTGCCAGCAGCTCCGACAGGGCTGAAGCTTTCTTT. It codes for CASSSDRAEAFF.

The rearrangement joins TRBV19 to TRBJ1-1; 7 positions match TRBD1. This CDR3 comprises 12 residues. From germline, CDR1 is LNHDA and CDR2 SQIVND (reference sequence). V was pared by 10 bases and J by 4 bases, with 6 bases of the junction left unmatched. In DNA, the CDR3 is TGTGCCACTACGACAGGGTTCACTGAAGCTTTCTTT. It specifies CATTTGFTEAFF. The complete variable domain, with remaining parts taken from reference TRBV19 and TRBJ1-1, reads DGGITQSPKYLFRKEGQNVTLSCEQNLNHDAMYWYRQDPGQGLRLIYYSQIVNDFQKGDIAEGYSVSREKKESFPLTVTSAQKNPTAFYLCATTTGFTEAFFGQGTRLTVV.

This clonotype was observed once. The chain has TRBV5-1 and TRBJ1-2, with D possibly being TRBD1 (6 bases). Looked up from germline, CDR1 is SGHRS and CDR2 is YFSETQ. V was shortened by 4 bases and J by 4 bases, with 20 bases between the two germline ends. The CDR3 has 16 amino acids. The CDR3: CASSPLTGQLSYGYTF. CDR3 bases: TGCGCCAGCAGCCCACTGACAGGCCAGCTAAGCTATGGCTACACCTTC.

The V call is TRBV13, the J call TRBJ2-2, with 8 bases lining up with TRBD1. The CDR3 extends over 15 amino acids. Trimming at V came to 3 bases and at J to 3 bases, leaving 3 bases not matched to a gene. Looked up from germline, CDR1 is PRHDT and CDR2 is FYEKMQ (reference sequence). CDR3 sequence (DNA): TGTGCCAGCAGCTTGACAGGGGAGGACACCGGGGAGCTGTTTTTT. This encodes CASSLTGEDTGELFF.

Only a few counts were recorded for this clonotype. The chain is built from TRBV27 and TRBJ2-7, with TRBD2 matching over 13 bases. This CDR3 is 16 amino acids long. The germline V gene encodes CDR1 MNHEY and CDR2 SMNVEV (reference sequence). V shed 3 bases, J shed 4 bases, and the junction held 6 bases outside the gene matches. CDR3 loop: CASSFLLAGGPYEQYF. The CDR3, as DNA: TGTGCCAGCAGTTTTCTACTAGCGGGAGGGCCGTACGAGCAGTACTTC.

This sequence joins TRBV4-3 and TRBJ2-1; 9 nucleotides line up with TRBD1. Germline lookup yields CDR1 LGHNA and CDR2 YSLEER. The CDR3 covers 15 residues. V was pared by 3 bases and J by 4 bases, with 4 bases of the junction left unmatched. The CDR3, as DNA: TGCGCCAGCAGCCACGGGACAGGGCTGTACAATGAGCAGTTCTTC. This codes for CASSHGTGLYNEQFF.

The chain joins TRBV27 to TRBJ1-1; D ambiguous. V gave up 4 bases and J gave up 4 bases, with 4 bases separating them. Germline V gives CDR1 MNHEY, CDR2 SMNVEV (reference sequence). This CDR3 comprises 11 residues. The CDR3 loop is CASSSITEAFF. The DNA of the CDR3 is TGTGCCAGCAGTTCGATCACTGAAGCTTTCTTT.